This TCR beta chain was captured in a study of graft-versus-host responses after intestinal transplantation. Turning to the study itself: The whole recipient group had anti-thymocyte globulin induction followed by tacrolimus and steroids for two to four years. Broader study findings: Peak circulating GvH clone levels tracked with early post-transplant HvG declines. Marrow from the recipient contained GvH clones, some of which had appeared first in ileum or blood. The study found high graft-versus-host to host-versus-graft clonal ratios in allografts of patients with graft-donor T cell macrochimerism.

Turning to this clone: Antigen unknown.

This CDR3 has 18 residues. Unmatched junction bases numbered 10, after V lost 2 bases and J lost 2 bases. Germline V gene data show CDR1 as SGHAT and CDR2 as FQNNGV. TCRdb keeps only in-frame clones here, not all; method: immunoSEQ multiplex PCR. Here the sample spans roughly 90,000 clones, 88% being singletons. The clonotype comes from a human donor who was the organ donor for an intestinal transplant. The rearrangement joins TRBV11-2 to TRBJ2-1; TRBD2 matches at 9 bases. Sequencing used unstimulated CD4+ T cells sorted from spleen or lymph node cells, obtained before transplant. For the CDR3, the DNA is TGTGCCAGCAGCTTAAGATATTTAGCGGGAGTTACCTACAATGAGCAGTTCTTC. Protein sequence: CASSLRYLAGVTYNEQFF.